A single sample gave rise to the 21 T cell receptor beta chains below, sequenced in a study of T cell responses to AZD1222 COVID-19 vaccine. Produced via immunoSEQ multiplex PCR; TCRdb's table is partial and in-frame only. Of 150,000 to 200,000 clones detected, around nine tenths appear once; the ten largest clones hold about 3.5%. The specimen was peripheral blood, collected 28 days after the second dose of the MenACWY control vaccine. The receptor source for this set is an adult who received the MenACWY meningococcal vaccine as a control.

The chain recombines TRBV9 with TRBJ2-7, with 11 bases fitting TRBD2. CDR1 and CDR2 from the germline V gene are SGDLS and YYNGEE. Trimming took 0 bases from V and 5 from J; bases not matched to a gene: 4. The CDR3 has 15 amino acids. In nucleotides, the CDR3 is TGTGCCAGCAGCGTAGGACTAGCGGGATACAACGAGCAGTACTTC. It translates to CASSVGLAGYNEQYF.

The genes are TRBV11-3 and TRBJ1-1; D is unresolved. The germline V gene encodes CDR1 SGHNT and CDR2 YENEEA. The germline V and J ends were trimmed by 3 bases and 3 bases, with 11 bases remaining between them. The CDR3 spans 14 residues. This chain's CDR3 is CASSFFGYHTEAFF. CDR3 bases: TGTGCCAGCAGCTTTTTCGGTTATCACACTGAAGCTTTCTTT.

This sequence joins TRBV19 and TRBJ2-2, with TRBD2 matching 14 bases. The CDR3 totals 14 residues. The germline gives CDR1 LNHDA, CDR2 SQIVND (reference sequence). V lost 10 bases, J lost 4 bases, and 2 bases stayed unmatched. CDR3 bases: TGTGCCACCGGGACTAGCGGGAGCACCGGGGAGCTGTTTTTT. Translating gives CATGTSGSTGELFF.

The genes are TRBV19 and TRBJ2-2; 8 nucleotides line up with TRBD2. The CDR3 spans 15 residues. Germline V gene data show CDR1 as LNHDA and CDR2 as SQIVND (reference sequence). Germline trimming cut 3 bases from V and 5 bases from J; bases unmatched to any gene: 5. The CDR3 here is CASSISGRGTGELFF. CDR3 DNA sequence: TGTGCCAGTAGTATCAGCGGGAGAGGAACCGGGGAGCTGTTTTTT.

The gene calls are TRBV5-6 and TRBJ1-5; D is unresolved. V was clipped by 4 bases and J by 7 bases, with 18 bases between them. CDR3 size: 15 residues. CDR1 and CDR2 (germline): SGHDT, YYEEEE. The CDR3 is CASSQYGGDGQPQHF. CDR3 nucleotide sequence: TGTGCCAGCAGCCAATACGGAGGTGACGGACAGCCCCAGCATTTT.

The J gene is TRBJ2-7, the V gene TRBV6-1; 8 positions match TRBD1. Germline V lookup: CDR1 MNHNS, CDR2 SASEGT. V gave up 2 bases and J gave up 7 bases; unmatched junction bases: 10. This CDR3 spans 15 amino acids. CDR3 protein: CASSEWDRTRGEQYF. As DNA, the CDR3 is TGTGCCAGCAGTGAATGGGACAGGACGAGGGGGGAGCAGTACTTC.

V is TRBV12-5 and J is TRBJ1-5, with D unresolved. The germline V and J ends were trimmed by 4 bases and 3 bases, with 19 bases remaining between them. This CDR3 comprises 17 residues. Germline values: CDR1 LGHNT, CDR2 FRNRAP. The CDR3 sequence is CASGSTPQDWNNQPQHF. CDR3 nucleotide sequence: TGTGCTAGTGGTTCCACCCCTCAGGATTGGAACAATCAGCCCCAGCATTTT.

CDR3 residues: CASSEYGSPLSYTF. For the CDR3, the DNA is TGTGCCAGCAGTGAATACGGCAGCCCACTAAGCTACACCTTC. The V and J genes are TRBV6-1 and TRBJ1-2, with D hard to call. Trimming removed 2 bases from V and 9 bases from J, with 16 bases in between. CDR1 MNHNS and CDR2 SASEGT come from the germline V gene. The CDR3 length is 14 residues.

The chain combines TRBV13 with TRBJ1-6, with D unclear. The CDR3 is 17 amino acids. The germline V gene encodes CDR1 PRHDT and CDR2 FYEKMQ (reference sequence). V shed 2 bases and J shed 0 bases, with 11 bases lying between them. The CDR3 DNA reads TGTGCCAGCAGCTTAAAACCGAGGAGCTCCTATAATTCACCCCTCCACTTT. Protein: CASSLKPRSSYNSPLHF.

J is TRBJ1-1 and V is TRBV2, with D perhaps matching TRBD1 (6 bases). The CDR3 is 17 residues long. V was trimmed by 3 bases and J by 0 bases, leaving 17 bases between them. Germline V gives CDR1 SNHLY, CDR2 FYNNEI. CDR3 sequence (DNA): TGTGCCAGCAGTGATACCGGGGGGGGCCCCATGAACACTGAAGCTTTCTTT. It translates to CASSDTGGGPMNTEAFF.

The chain couples TRBV19 to TRBJ1-4, with D uncertain. Trimming shortened V by 1 base and J by 4 bases, and 10 bases separated the two germline ends. This CDR3 is built from 15 residues. Germline V gene sequence: CDR1 LNHDA, CDR2 SQIVND (reference sequence). CDR3: CASSIGRDFNEKLFF. For the CDR3, the DNA is TGTGCCAGTAGTATAGGCCGGGATTTTAATGAAAAACTGTTTTTT.

This chain links TRBV30 with TRBJ1-1; D is possibly TRBD1 (6 bases). CDR3 size: 14 residues. V was pared by 4 bases and J by 0 bases, with 12 bases between. Germline V CDR1 and CDR2: GTSNPN, SVGIG (reference sequence). CDR3 amino acids: CAWTQGLVNTEAFF. Written as DNA, the CDR3 is TGTGCCTGGACTCAGGGGCTGGTGAACACTGAAGCTTTCTTT.

The chain couples TRBV7-2 to TRBJ1-2, with 7 positions matching TRBD1. Trimming cost V 0 bases and J 1 base; bases outside gene matches: 5. CDR3 length: 16 amino acids. CDR1 and CDR2 (germline): SGHTA, FQGNSA. CDR3 DNA sequence: TGTGCCAGCAGCTTAGCAGCGACAGGGAGTAACTATGGCTACACCTTC. It specifies CASSLAATGSNYGYTF.

The rearrangement uses TRBV6-6 and TRBJ1-6; D uncertain. This CDR3 is 14 amino acids long. V was shortened by 4 bases and J by 7 bases, with 11 bases between the two germline ends. The germline V gene has CDR1 MNHNY and CDR2 SVGAGI (reference sequence). The CDR3 reads CASSLGQDNSPLHF. The CDR3 nucleotides are TGTGCCAGCAGTTTAGGGCAAGACAATTCACCCCTCCACTTT.

The gene calls are TRBV7-2 and TRBJ2-7, with a weak D call TRBD2 (6 bases). The CDR3 is 17 amino acids. Trimming stripped 5 bases from V and 0 bases from J, with 20 bases between. Germline CDR1 reads SGHTA; CDR2 reads FQGNSA. CDR3 coding DNA: TGTGCCAGCAGCCGCCGGACGGGACGGGGGAACTCCTACGAGCAGTACTTC. This gives the protein CASSRRTGRGNSYEQYF.

J is TRBJ2-7 and V is TRBV4-2; unclear D gene. V lost 0 bases and J 7 bases, leaving 7 bases between the germline ends. CDR3 size: 12 residues. Germline values: CDR1 LGHNA, CDR2 YNFKEQ. CDR3 DNA: TGTGCCAGCAGCCAAGATCGGCGAGAGCAGTACTTC. Its protein product is CASSQDRREQYF.

This chain uses TRBV19 with TRBJ2-7, with 11 bases lining up with TRBD1. Trimming cost V 5 bases and J 9 bases; bases outside gene matches: 6. This CDR3 region has 13 residues. Germline CDR1 is LNHDA and CDR2 is SQIVND (reference sequence). The CDR3 DNA sequence: TGTGCCAGTAGTTACGGACAGGGGGCCTGGCAGTACTTC. Protein: CASSYGQGAWQYF.

Here the CDR3 reads CASSRGQQVNEKLFF. In DNA form, the CDR3 reads TGTGCCAGCTCACGCGGACAGCAAGTTAATGAAAAACTGTTTTTT. V usage is TRBV18 and J usage is TRBJ1-4, with D perhaps TRBD1 (6 bases). Germline V gives CDR1 KGHSH, CDR2 LQKENI. This CDR3 spans 15 amino acids. V was clipped by 4 bases and J by 4 bases, with 13 bases between them.

The chain carries TRBV2 and TRBJ1-5; D gene uncertain. CDR3 length equals 14 residues. CDR1 and CDR2 (germline): SNHLY, FYNNEI. The V and J ends lost 4 bases and 5 bases respectively, with 12 bases between them. CDR3 amino acids: CASSGGIGDQPQHF. The CDR3 DNA is TGTGCCAGCAGTGGAGGGATCGGGGATCAGCCCCAGCATTTT.

V gene TRBV4-3 combines with J gene TRBJ2-7; possibly TRBD1 for D (6 bases). Germline CDR1 and CDR2: LGHNA and YSLEER. Trimming pared 4 bases from V and 3 bases from J, leaving 10 bases between. The CDR3 loop spans 13 amino acids. The CDR3 coding sequence is TGCGCCAGCAGCCTGCAACAGGGCTACGAGCAGTACTTC. As protein: CASSLQQGYEQYF.

This clone was picked up one time. This chain uses TRBV7-9 with TRBJ1-1; 7 bases fit TRBD1. The CDR3 spans 13 residues. With V trimmed by 4 bases and J by 6 bases, 5 bases remained unmatched. The V gene's germline CDR1 is SEHNR and CDR2 FQNEAQ (reference sequence). The DNA of the CDR3 is TGTGCCAGCAGCTCAACAGGGGTTGCTGAAGCTTTCTTT. Translation gives CASSSTGVAEAFF.